This T cell receptor (beta chain) was sequenced for a study of immune heterogeneity within non-small cell lung tumors. Template material for each sample was approximately 0.65 ug of bulk tumor genomic DNA. Several biopsies were collected from each primary tumor during surgery. They were spaced as far apart as possible within the tumor mass. Patients with untreated, newly diagnosed non-small cell lung cancer underwent curative surgery. The CDR3 has 13 amino acids. Trimming removed 4 bases at V and 5 bases at J, with 9 bases between. Germline V CDR1 and CDR2: MGHRA, YSYEKL. In a multiplex PCR, 32 V and 13 J primers amplified TCR beta CDR3. TCRdb reanalysed the multiplex PCR reads using MiXCR and keeps one entry per CDR3 protein. Among about 5,700 distinct CDR3 sequences listed, 21% were seen once.

This receptor was identified in a woman aged 55-70 years with non-small cell lung cancer. This sequence joins TRBV4-1 and TRBJ2-1, with D perhaps being TRBD1 or TRBD2 (5 bases each). Source material: lung tumor tissue. CDR3 DNA: TGCGCCAGCAGCCGGGGACCAGACAATGAGCAGTTCTTC. Amino acid sequence: CASSRGPDNEQFF.